This T cell receptor beta chain was observed in a study of early T cells in non-severe SARS-CoV-2 infection. Germline CDR1 and CDR2: SGHNT and YYREEE (reference sequence). The CDR3 runs 14 residues. The V end lost 4 bases, the J end lost 0 bases, and 7 bases lay between the germline ends. The TCR library protocol was used to attach unique molecular identifiers. These identifiers were attached to individual cDNA molecules. TCRdb reprocessed the 5' RACE reads with MiXCR, giving one entry per CDR3 protein. The sample consists of approximately 62,000 distinct CDR3 sequences, approximately 13% of them appearing once.

The sequenced material came from whole blood. This sequence originates from an adult who was a healthcare worker with PCR-confirmed SARS-CoV-2 infection or an uninfected control (not recorded which). This chain uses TRBV5-4 with TRBJ1-4; D unclear. In nucleotides, the CDR3 is TGTGCCAGCAGCGCGGGCGCAACTAATGAAAAACTGTTTTTT. Its protein product is CASSAGATNEKLFF. The variable domain in full, with the rest retrieved from reference TRBV5-4 and TRBJ1-4, is ETGVTQSPTHLIKTRGQQVTLRCSSQSGHNTVSWYQQALGQGPQFIFQYYREEENGRGNFPPRFSGLQFPNYSSELNVNALELDDSALYLCASSAGATNEKLFFGSGTQLSVL.